The rows below give T cell receptor beta chains drawn from one sample of a study of T-cell memory formation after mild COVID-19. TCRdb reanalysed the 5' RACE reads using MiXCR and keeps one entry per CDR3 protein. The repertoire holds some 130,000 distinct CDR3 sequences, approximately 15% seen once, with more than 11% in the top ten. Sequencing was performed on PBMCs or a T cell subset sorted from them (not recorded which). These receptors all stem from an adult woman who had mild COVID-19 (a few samples of this study predate the infection). Cell type and time point are not known. The CDR3 runs from the conserved cysteine through the conserved F or W. Each record gives: D gene, clone size, V gene, J gene, CDR3 protein, CDR3 DNA. A D gene is named only where the DNA matches it firmly. Rows give clone size only sometimes, using once, few, many, or a class for an expanded clone.

d_gene: TRBD1
abundance: few
v_gene: TRBV7-9
j_gene: TRBJ1-2
CDR3aa: CASSMPGTGLDYGYTF
CDR3nt: TGTGCCAGCAGCATGCCCGGGACAGGGTTGGACTATGGCTACACCTTC

d_gene: TRBD1
abundance: .
v_gene: TRBV6-5
j_gene: TRBJ1-1
CDR3aa: CASSTDRDPNTEAFF
CDR3nt: TGTGCCAGCAGTACCGACAGGGATCCGAACACTGAAGCTTTCTTT

d_gene: .
abundance: few
v_gene: TRBV29-1
j_gene: TRBJ1-1
CDR3aa: CSSRRNTEAFF
CDR3nt: TGCAGCTCGCGGAGGAACACTGAAGCTTTCTTT

d_gene: TRBD1
abundance: .
v_gene: TRBV7-2
j_gene: TRBJ2-5
CDR3aa: CASSARTGGAQTQYF
CDR3nt: TGTGCCAGCAGCGCCCGGACAGGGGGCGCGCAGACCCAGTACTTC

d_gene: .
abundance: few
v_gene: TRBV6-5
j_gene: TRBJ1-1
CDR3aa: CASRTQAQLFRAFF
CDR3nt: TGTGCCAGCAGAACCCAGGCGCAATTGTTTAGGGCTTTCTTT

d_gene: TRBD2
abundance: few
v_gene: TRBV7-6
j_gene: TRBJ2-3
CDR3aa: CASSLGLAGTDTQYF
CDR3nt: TGTGCCAGCAGCCTTGGACTAGCGGGCACAGATACGCAGTATTTT

d_gene: .
abundance: many
v_gene: TRBV5-1
j_gene: TRBJ2-7
CDR3aa: CASSYPGTYEQYF
CDR3nt: TGCGCCAGCAGCTACCCTGGGACCTACGAGCAGTACTTC

d_gene: .
abundance: many
v_gene: TRBV5-1
j_gene: TRBJ2-5
CDR3aa: CASSLAETQYF
CDR3nt: TGCGCCAGCAGCTTGGCAGAGACCCAGTACTTC

d_gene: .
abundance: .
v_gene: TRBV4-2
j_gene: TRBJ2-1
CDR3aa: CASSPSGSAASEQFF
CDR3nt: TGTGCCAGCAGCCCTTCGGGATCGGCCGCGAGTGAGCAGTTCTTC

d_gene: TRBD1
abundance: few
v_gene: TRBV5-1
j_gene: TRBJ2-7
CDR3aa: CASSPGPGGVAYEQYF
CDR3nt: TGCGCCAGCAGCCCCGGACCAGGGGGAGTCGCCTACGAGCAGTACTTC

d_gene: TRBD1
abundance: .
v_gene: TRBV29-1
j_gene: TRBJ2-1
CDR3aa: CSSRTGTGNNEQFF
CDR3nt: TGCAGCTCCAGGACCGGGACAGGAAACAATGAGCAGTTCTTC

d_gene: .
abundance: .
v_gene: TRBV11-3
j_gene: TRBJ2-7
CDR3aa: CASSLVGTSYEQYF
CDR3nt: TGTGCCAGCAGCTTAGTGGGGACCTCCTACGAGCAGTACTTC

d_gene: TRBD1
abundance: few
v_gene: TRBV25-1
j_gene: TRBJ2-7
CDR3aa: CASSDWTGTGEQYF
CDR3nt: TGTGCCAGCAGTGATTGGACAGGGACGGGAGAGCAGTACTTC

d_gene: .
abundance: .
v_gene: TRBV7-9
j_gene: TRBJ2-5
CDR3aa: CASSSAGTFSGETQYF
CDR3nt: TGTGCCAGCAGCAGCGCCGGGACTTTTTCGGGGGAGACCCAGTACTTC

d_gene: .
abundance: few
v_gene: TRBV7-9
j_gene: TRBJ1-5
CDR3aa: CASSSTGNQPQHF
CDR3nt: TGTGCCAGCAGCTCTACCGGCAATCAGCCCCAGCATTTT

d_gene: .
abundance: .
v_gene: TRBV2
j_gene: TRBJ2-3
CDR3aa: CATRVYTDTQYF
CDR3nt: TGTGCCACTCGAGTATACACAGATACGCAGTATTTT

d_gene: .
abundance: few
v_gene: TRBV5-1
j_gene: TRBJ2-2
CDR3aa: CASSFAPPGARGTGELFF
CDR3nt: TGCGCCAGCAGCTTTGCGCCTCCAGGGGCACGAGGCACCGGGGAGCTGTTTTTT

d_gene: TRBD2
abundance: .
v_gene: TRBV29-1
j_gene: TRBJ2-3
CDR3aa: CSVEDQLAASTDTQYF
CDR3nt: TGCAGCGTTGAAGATCAGCTAGCGGCTAGCACAGATACGCAGTATTTT

d_gene: .
abundance: .
v_gene: TRBV6-5
j_gene: TRBJ1-6
CDR3aa: CASSYSHSPLHF
CDR3nt: TGTGCCAGCAGTTACTCCCATTCACCCCTCCACTTT